A selection of T cell receptor beta chains follows, all from one sample in a study of HIV-infected patients and healthy controls. TCRdb processed the 5' RACE reads anew with MiXCR; each CDR3 protein has one entry. The data contain around 7,600 distinct CDR3 sequences, 9% to 10% of them singletons. The sequences come from blood, collected before antiretroviral therapy. The receptors derive from an adult with HIV infection. Both conserved end residues are part of each CDR3. A D gene is named only where the DNA matches it firmly. Size values are once, few and many counts, or a class for expanded clones, and some rows have none.

D gene,clone size,V gene,CDR3 length,J gene,CDR3 protein,CDR3 DNA
.,.,TRBV9,14,TRBJ2-3,CASSADGATDTQYF,TGTGCCAGCAGTGCGGACGGAGCCACAGATACGCAGTATTTT
.,medium-sized,TRBV5-5,15,TRBJ2-1,CASSFMHGGFNEQFF,TGTGCCAGCAGCTTCATGCATGGGGGTTTCAATGAGCAGTTCTTC
TRBD2,many,TRBV20-1,14,TRBJ2-5,CSARDSGGGETQYF,TGCAGTGCTAGAGATAGTGGGGGGGGGGAGACCCAGTACTTC
.,.,TRBV25-1,13,TRBJ1-6,CASSDWGNSPLHF,TGTGCCAGCAGTGACTGGGGGAATTCACCCCTCCACTTT
.,many,TRBV5-6,14,TRBJ1-5,CASSLGGINQPQHF,TGTGCCAGCAGCTTGGGAGGGATCAATCAGCCCCAGCATTTT
.,many,TRBV30,12,TRBJ2-7,CAWSEQGYEQYF,TGTGCCTGGAGTGAACAGGGCTACGAGCAGTACTTC
.,many,TRBV19,14,TRBJ2-5,CASSIFAGQETQYF,TGTGCCAGTAGTATATTCGCAGGCCAAGAGACCCAGTACTTC
TRBD2,many,TRBV6-6,14,TRBJ2-7,CASSYLASGDEQYF,TGTGCCAGCAGTTACTTAGCTAGCGGGGACGAGCAGTACTTC
.,.,TRBV29-1,13,TRBJ2-5,CSAGDQYQETQYF,TGCAGCGCCGGGGACCAGTACCAAGAGACCCAGTACTTC
.,many,TRBV5-1,15,TRBJ2-3,CASSPSGTSTDTQYF,TGCGCCAGTTCCCCTTCGGGAACTAGCACAGATACGCAGTATTTT
.,.,TRBV4-1,14,TRBJ2-1,CASSRERSYNEQFF,TGCGCCAGCAGCCGGGAAAGATCCTACAATGAGCAGTTCTTC
.,large,TRBV19,15,TRBJ2-2,CASSTYRDNTGELFF,TGTGCCAGTAGTACCTACAGGGACAACACCGGGGAGCTGTTTTTT
.,many,TRBV29-1,13,TRBJ1-1,CSANLGWNTEAFF,TGCAGCGCCAACCTAGGATGGAACACTGAAGCTTTCTTT
.,medium-sized,TRBV10-3,14,TRBJ2-3,CAIRTPQSTDTQYF,TGTGCCATCCGGACACCTCAAAGCACAGATACGCAGTATTTT
.,few,TRBV29-1,14,TRBJ2-2,CSVEGGRVTGELFF,TGCAGCGTTGAGGGGGGACGAGTCACCGGGGAGCTGTTTTTT
.,many,TRBV7-2,15,TRBJ1-5,CASSLGDRSNQPQHF,TGTGCCAGCAGCTTAGGAGACAGGAGCAATCAGCCCCAGCATTTT
.,many,TRBV6-2/TRBV6-3,13,TRBJ1-5,CASSYGERQPQHF,TGTGCCAGCAGTTATGGGGAGCGGCAGCCCCAGCATTTT
.,many,TRBV12-3/TRBV12-4,13,TRBJ1-1,CASSLGPNTEAFF,TGTGCCAGCAGCCTTGGGCCCAACACTGAAGCTTTCTTT
.,many,TRBV20-1,15,TRBJ2-2,CSARDPQVSPGELFF,TGCAGTGCTAGAGACCCTCAGGTCTCTCCCGGGGAGCTGTTTTTT
.,many,TRBV6-5,14,TRBJ1-1,CASSYRSGNTEAFF,TGTGCCAGCAGTTACAGAAGCGGGAACACTGAAGCTTTCTTT
.,medium-sized,TRBV12-3/TRBV12-4,15,TRBJ2-5,CASRPGRGIGETQYF,TGTGCCAGCAGGCCCGGCCGGGGGATCGGAGAGACCCAGTACTTC
TRBD2,medium-sized,TRBV7-9,17,TRBJ2-3,CASSPGLAGARTDTQYF,TGTGCCAGCAGCCCAGGACTAGCGGGGGCCCGCACAGATACGCAGTATTTT
TRBD2,many,TRBV20-1,18,TRBJ2-7,CSARDKVLAGGLVDEQYF,TGCAGTGCTAGAGATAAGGTCTTGGCGGGGGGCCTGGTGGACGAGCAGTACTTC
TRBD1,medium-sized,TRBV12-3/TRBV12-4,15,TRBJ2-7,CASRQGQGVIYEQYF,TGTGCCAGCAGACAGGGACAGGGGGTGATCTACGAGCAGTACTTC
.,.,TRBV12-3/TRBV12-4,14,TRBJ2-7,CASSFELDSYEQYF,TGTGCCAGCAGTTTTGAACTAGATTCCTACGAGCAGTACTTC
TRBD1,many,TRBV6-2/TRBV6-3,19,TRBJ2-6,CASRKTGGTVFTGANVLTF,TGTGCCAGCAGAAAGACAGGGGGCACAGTCTTTACTGGGGCCAACGTCCTGACTTTC
.,few,TRBV4-3,16,TRBJ1-4,CASSQDGAPTNEKLFF,TGCGCCAGCAGCCAAGACGGGGCACCAACTAATGAAAAACTGTTTTTT
TRBD2,.,TRBV5-6,15,TRBJ2-5,CASRLRGLAGETQYF,TGTGCCAGCAGACTCCGGGGGCTAGCGGGAGAGACCCAGTACTTC
.,few,TRBV20-1,12,TRBJ1-6,CSARENNSPLHF,TGCAGTGCGAGGGAAAATAATTCACCCCTCCACTTT
.,.,TRBV18,15,TRBJ1-5,CASSPTGNSNQPQHF,TGTGCCAGCTCACCTACGGGGAATAGCAATCAGCCCCAGCATTTT
TRBD1,many,TRBV28,15,TRBJ2-5,CASSLILGTGTTQYF,TGTGCCAGCAGTTTAATTCTGGGGACAGGGACAACCCAGTACTTC
.,many,TRBV15,16,TRBJ2-3,CATSRFAGGGTDTQYF,TGTGCCACCAGCAGATTTGCCGGAGGGGGCACAGATACGCAGTATTTT
TRBD1,.,TRBV29-1,13,TRBJ2-7,CSVPGQHSYEQYF,TGCAGCGTACCGGGACAGCACTCCTACGAGCAGTACTTC
.,many,TRBV12-3/TRBV12-4,12,TRBJ2-2,CARGSNTGELFF,TGTGCCAGGGGGTCGAACACCGGGGAGCTGTTTTTT
.,large,TRBV11-3,12,TRBJ2-7,CASSSRGIEQYF,TGTGCCAGCAGCTCTAGGGGGATCGAGCAGTACTTC
.,few,TRBV6-5,16,TRBJ2-3,CASSYSYGTSTDTQYF,TGTGCCAGCAGTTACTCATACGGAACTAGCACAGATACGCAGTATTTT
.,many,TRBV19,17,TRBJ1-3,CASSIGGRFLSGNTIYF,TGTGCCAGTAGTATAGGGGGCCGGTTTCTCTCTGGAAACACCATATATTTT
.,many,TRBV30,14,TRBJ1-2,CAWRGLTHNYGYTF,TGTGCCTGGAGGGGATTGACTCATAACTATGGCTACACCTTC
.,many,TRBV6-2/TRBV6-3,13,TRBJ2-7,CASSWDPVYEQYF,TGTGCCAGCAGTTGGGACCCTGTTTACGAGCAGTACTTC
TRBD2,many,TRBV7-8,17,TRBJ2-2,CASSSLTSGGYTGELFF,TGTGCCAGCAGCTCACTTACTAGCGGGGGTTACACCGGGGAGCTGTTTTTT